The source of this T cell receptor (beta chain) is a study of blood T cell repertoires in COVID-19 (dated by TCRdb to 2019 to 2021). In the study overall: Collaborator samples came from the United States, Italy and Spain and covered acute and convalescent phases of COVID-19. Subjects who had been exposed to COVID-19, were actively infected with it, or had recovered from it provided the deeply sampled blood TCRbeta repertoires that made up the dataset. The material from the prospective study consisted of cDNA or gDNA derived from T cells, B-cell-depleted T cells, or PBMCs. HLA class I and class II types, where available, came from metadata supplied by the sample provider rather than from assay-based typing. Nearly every sample came with metadata listing a de-identified subject ID, COVID-19 status, age in years and sex. The repertoires were released in a freely available public database meant as a resource for research on the immune response to SARS-CoV-2. The samples were drawn from two sources: the first 160 participants of the ongoing ImmuneRACE study, and 950 to 1,500 subjects contributed by 6 global collaborators. Overall study outcomes, separate from this receptor: The amount of clinical and demographic metadata varied by source and participant and was provided uncurated.

A note on this clone: The target of this receptor is not known. Base qualities are not recorded, but no much larger clone differs from it by a single base.

TCRbeta CDR3 regions were amplified from genomic DNA by means of the immunoSEQ Assay, a bias-controlled multiplex PCR. Per the source publication's procedure: The number of nucleated cells in each sample was estimated from the amplification of reference gene primers within the assay. To quantify the absolute abundance of each unique TCRbeta CDR3 rearrangement, sequence reads were collapsed and filtered. For each sample, productive Simpson clonality was calculated by taking the square root of Simpson's diversity index across productive rearrangements. TCRdb took this table from immuneACCESS and kept in-frame rearrangements with V and J called. Such tables lack part of the clones; where checked against another copy, unresolved V genes explain under half of the gap, and the rest is unexplained. V and J calls and clone size are copied from that table; D and trimming were computed from the DNA. Present in this sample are about 59,000 clones, under 85% of which were seen just once. Approximately 3% of the sample rests with the top ten.

Inclusive of the bounding cysteine and phenylalanine, the CDR3 is 13 residues long. Just the 39-base CDR3 DNA is kept, in frame starting at base 1. CDR1 SGHRS and CDR2 YFSETQ are derived from the germline V gene. V drops 4 bases and J drops 0 bases, leaving 7 bases in between. The collaborating institutions used their own protocols to collect whole blood in K2EDTA tubes. Collaborator samples were shipped for TCRbeta analysis as frozen whole blood, isolated PBMCs, or DNA extracted from either sample type. The receptor comes from a man in his sixties with acute or convalescent COVID-19. Source material: peripheral blood. Rearrangement joined TRBV5-1 to TRBJ1-2; the D gene is unclear. The CDR3 protein sequence reads: CASSVGANYGYTF. The sequence in DNA is TGCGCCAGCAGCGTCGGGGCTAACTATGGCTACACCTTC.